Below, 28 T cell receptor beta chains from the same sample are listed, as sequenced in a study of OX40 agonist ivuxolimab in advanced cancers. Profiled with immunoSEQ multiplex PCR; TCRdb holds only in-frame clones, not every one. The table shows about 45,000 clones, with roughly 90% occurring only once. The input for sequencing was CD4+ or CD8+ T cells sorted from blood, taken in a trial of the OX40 agonist ivuxolimab. The origin of the receptors is an adult with an advanced solid tumor such as melanoma, head and neck, liver or kidney cancer.

This chain links TRBV30 with TRBJ1-2; D remains unclear. The V end was cut by 5 bases, the J end by 3 bases, with 13 bases between. The CDR3 covers 13 residues. Looked up from germline, CDR1 is GTSNPN and CDR2 is SVGIG (reference sequence). Here the CDR3 reads CAWAVWSHYGYTF. CDR3 in DNA: TGTGCCTGGGCGGTATGGAGCCACTATGGCTACACCTTC.

In the case of this clone: One junction end does not reproduce the germline sequence, and a read error may be involved. Other DNA sequences within the sample encode an identical CDR3. The CDR3 nucleotides read TGTGCTAGCAGTTTAGGGGTTGATGAGCAGTTCTTC. Translation: CASSLGVDEQFF. The V call is TRBV28, the J call TRBJ2-1; maybe TRBD1 (5 bases). CDR3 length: 12 residues. The V gene's germline CDR1 is MDHEN and CDR2 SYDVKM.

This clone counts as large. The chain is built from TRBV11-2 and TRBJ2-5; no reliable D call. Germline V CDR1 and CDR2: SGHAT, FQNNGV. The CDR3 loop spans 12 amino acids. The ends were cut back, 6 bases at V and 5 bases at J, with 10 bases in the middle. The CDR3 sequence: CASRGIVETQYF. Written as DNA, the CDR3 is TGTGCCAGCAGGGGGATTGTGGAGACCCAGTACTTC.

The chain has TRBV14 and TRBJ1-1; possible D gene TRBD1, 5 bases. Trimming cost V 5 bases and J 0 bases, with 10 bases left between them. Germline lookup yields CDR1 SGHDN and CDR2 FVKESK. This CDR3 comprises 14 residues. As DNA, the CDR3 is TGTGCCAGCAGCAGGGACTACATGAACACTGAAGCTTTCTTT. It codes for CASSRDYMNTEAFF.

This clone was counted a few times. The chain uses TRBV10-2 and TRBJ2-1, with TRBD2 matching over 9 bases. Per the germline V gene, CDR1 is WSHSY and CDR2 is SAAADI. The CDR3 length is 14 residues. V shed 8 bases, J shed 8 bases, and the junction held 10 bases outside the gene matches. The CDR3 here is CASYPSGLAHEQFF. The CDR3 nucleotides are TGCGCCAGCTATCCCTCGGGACTAGCTCATGAGCAGTTCTTC.

The chain employs TRBV9 and TRBJ1-5, with D unresolved. The CDR3 loop spans 13 amino acids. Germline loops: CDR1 SGDLS, CDR2 YYNGEE. V was shortened by 0 bases and J by 4 bases, with 5 bases between the two germline ends. The CDR3 sequence is CASSVGVNQPQHF. CDR3 coding DNA: TGTGCCAGCAGCGTAGGGGTAAATCAGCCCCAGCATTTT.

The rearrangement uses TRBV28 and TRBJ1-2; 8 bases match TRBD1. Per the germline V gene, CDR1 is MDHEN and CDR2 is SYDVKM. CDR3 size: 11 residues. The V gene end was trimmed by 1 base and the J gene end by 12 bases; junction bases not matched to a gene: 1. In DNA, the CDR3 is TGTGCCAGCAGTTTATCCAGGGGGCACACCTTC. Translated, it gives CASSLSRGHTF.

The genes are TRBV7-9 and TRBJ2-7; D call uncertain. The CDR3 length is 15 residues. V was clipped by 1 base and J by 4 bases, with 14 bases between them. Germline loops: CDR1 SEHNR, CDR2 FQNEAQ (reference sequence). CDR3 in DNA: TGTGCCAGCAGCTTAGGACCCGACATCCGATACGAGCAGTACTTC. Translating gives CASSLGPDIRYEQYF.

The chain joins TRBV23-1 to TRBJ2-7; D may be TRBD2 (5 bases). TRBV23-1 is recorded as an ORF, its role being uncertain. The CDR3 has 13 amino acids. The ends were cut back, 0 bases at V and 2 bases at J, with 5 bases in the middle. The CDR3 loop reads CASSQSGAYEQYF. DNA of the CDR3: TGCGCCAGCAGTCAATCCGGGGCCTACGAGCAGTACTTC.

This chain uses TRBV14 with TRBJ1-2; D is possibly TRBD1 (5 bases). In germline, CDR1 is SGHDN, CDR2 FVKESK. CDR3 size: 14 residues. V was shortened by 3 bases and J by 3 bases, with 11 bases between the two germline ends. This chain's CDR3 is CASSQGLRYYGYTF. The CDR3 DNA follows: TGTGCCAGCAGCCAGGGGCTTCGTTACTATGGCTACACCTTC. The entire variable domain, with the rest obtained from reference TRBV14 and TRBJ1-2, is as follows: EAGVTQFPSHSVIEKGQTVTLRCDPISGHDNLYWYRRVMGKEIKFLLHFVKESKQDESGMPNNRFLAERTGGTYSTLKVQPAELEDSGVYFCASSQGLRYYGYTFGSGTRLTVV.

This clone was observed a single time. The chain is built from TRBV7-8 and TRBJ1-5; D is undetermined. V was trimmed by 0 bases and J by 2 bases, leaving 11 bases between them. Germline V gives CDR1 SGHVS, CDR2 FQNEAQ. This CDR3 spans 16 amino acids. In DNA form, the CDR3 reads TGTGCCAGCAGCTTAGCGCTCCGGGTTGGCAATCAGCCCCAGCATTTT. Translated: CASSLALRVGNQPQHF.

The chain links TRBV9 to TRBJ1-2; D remains ambiguous. Germline V lookup: CDR1 SGDLS, CDR2 YYNGEE. Trimming shortened V by 3 bases and J by 7 bases, and 7 bases separated the two germline ends. This CDR3 is built from 11 residues. The chain's CDR3 is CASSALGGYTF. In nucleotides, the CDR3 is TGTGCCAGCAGCGCCCTTGGTGGCTACACCTTC.

The V and J genes are TRBV30 and TRBJ1-2; D not resolved. CDR1 and CDR2 (germline): GTSNPN, SVGIG (reference sequence). V was clipped by 2 bases and J by 9 bases, with 16 bases between them. The CDR3 covers 13 residues. The CDR3 region has the DNA TGTGCCTGGAGTCGGGGAGCTGGAATGAGCTACACCTTC. It yields the protein CAWSRGAGMSYTF.

The chain recombines TRBV9 with TRBJ2-1, with unresolved D. The V gene lost 0 bases and the J gene lost 1 base, with 17 bases spanning the gap. Germline CDR1 is SGDLS and CDR2 is YYNGEE. This CDR3 comprises 18 residues. The CDR3 loop reads CASSVGATETRSYNEQFF. The CDR3 coding sequence is TGTGCCAGCAGCGTAGGAGCAACAGAGACGCGGTCCTACAATGAGCAGTTCTTC.

This clone was counted a single time. The chain employs TRBV5-6 and TRBJ2-7, with D possibly TRBD1 on 5 matching bases. Trimming removed 0 bases from V and 2 bases from J, with 6 bases in between. The CDR3 contains 13 residues. Germline CDR1 reads SGHDT; CDR2 reads YYEEEE. For the CDR3, the DNA is TGTGCCAGCAGCTTGGGCAGGGCCTACGAGCAGTACTTC. As protein: CASSLGRAYEQYF.

This chain joins TRBV4-1 and TRBJ2-7, with 10 nucleotides matching TRBD2. Germline loops: CDR1 MGHRA, CDR2 YSYEKL. The V gene end was trimmed by 1 base and the J gene end by 2 bases; junction bases not matched to a gene: 8. CDR3 length: 17 residues. CDR3 bases: TGCGCCAGCAGCCAAGCCGAGCCCACTAGCGGGGCCTACGAGCAGTACTTC. Translated: CASSQAEPTSGAYEQYF.

The chain employs TRBV6-6 and TRBJ2-7, with 10 bases lining up with TRBD1. The V gene's germline CDR1 is MNHNY and CDR2 SVGAGI (reference sequence). Losses at the gene ends were 5 bases for V and 3 bases for J; bases not matched to a gene: 4. CDR3 length: 14 residues. DNA of the CDR3: TGTGCCAGCAGTCGGACAGGGGGATTCTACGAGCAGTACTTC. This encodes CASSRTGGFYEQYF.

The chain couples TRBV11-2 to TRBJ2-7, with a weak D call TRBD2 (6 bases). CDR3 length: 15 amino acids. The germline gives CDR1 SGHAT, CDR2 FQNNGV. V lost 0 bases and J lost 1, with 10 bases in between. CDR3 amino acids: CASSLEYGGSYEQYF. CDR3 coding DNA: TGTGCCAGCAGCTTAGAATACGGGGGTTCCTACGAGCAGTACTTC.

The V call is TRBV2, the J call TRBJ2-7, with 10 bases lining up with TRBD2. The V and J ends lost 7 bases and 5 bases, in that order; junction bases with no gene match: 8. There are 14 residues in the CDR3. CDR1 is SNHLY, CDR2 FYNNEI, per germline. This CDR3 is CASIGEREGDEQYF. In DNA form, the CDR3 reads TGTGCCAGCATTGGAGAGCGGGAGGGAGACGAGCAGTACTTC.

This chain joins TRBV5-1 and TRBJ2-1; possibly TRBD1 for D (6 bases). Trimming removed 4 bases from V and 4 bases from J, with 15 bases in between. The germline V gene encodes CDR1 SGHRS and CDR2 YFSETQ. There are 15 residues in the CDR3. CDR3 in amino acids: CASSEQGQQYNEQFF. CDR3 sequence (DNA): TGCGCCAGCAGCGAGCAGGGACAACAATACAATGAGCAGTTCTTC.

CDR3 amino acids: CASSSSTGELFF. CDR3 in DNA: TGTGCCAGCAGCTCTTCCACCGGGGAGCTGTTTTTT. This chain uses TRBV9 with TRBJ2-2; D is undetermined. Looked up from germline, CDR1 is SGDLS and CDR2 is YYNGEE. Trimming left V 4 bases short and J 4 bases short, with 5 bases between. The CDR3 has 12 amino acids. Complete variable domain (other parts from reference TRBV9 and TRBJ2-2): DSGVTQTPKHLITATGQRVTLRCSPRSGDLSVYWYQQSLDQGLQFLIQYYNGEERAKGNILERFSAQQFPDLHSELNLSSLELGDSALYFCASSSSTGELFFGEGSRLTVL.

The CDR3 region has the DNA TGTGCCAGCAGTTATACGAAGTCTATATACACTGAAGCTTTCTTT. Its translation: CASSYTKSIYTEAFF. V and J are TRBV6-6 and TRBJ1-1; no clear D. The CDR3 contains 15 residues. Germline V gene data show CDR1 as MNHNY and CDR2 as SVGAGI (reference sequence). With 3 bases removed from V and 3 bases from J, the gap between germline ends came to 14 bases.

The genes are TRBV11-2 and TRBJ2-5; 9 nucleotides align to TRBD2. The ends lost 1 base at V and 5 bases at J; junction bases unmatched: 2. The CDR3 is 14 residues long. In germline, CDR1 is SGHAT, CDR2 FQNNGV. The CDR3 DNA follows: TGTGCCAGCAGCTTAGCTAGCGGGGTTGAGACCCAGTACTTC. Translation: CASSLASGVETQYF. The variable domain in full, with the rest retrieved from reference TRBV11-2 and TRBJ2-5, is EAGVAQSPRYKIIEKRQSVAFWCNPISGHATLYWYQQILGQGPKLLIQFQNNGVVDDSQLPKDRFSAERLKGVDSTLKIQPAKLEDSAVYLCASSLASGVETQYFGPGTRLLVL.

The chain links TRBV4-2 to TRBJ2-7; 9 bases line up with TRBD2. The CDR3 is 17 residues long. CDR1 is LGHNA, CDR2 YNFKEQ, per germline. The trim removed 0 bases at V and 2 bases at J, leaving 8 bases unmatched. In DNA, the CDR3 is TGTGCCAGCAGCCAAGAATCCCTAGGCGGGGGGGCCTACGAGCAGTACTTC. Translation gives CASSQESLGGGAYEQYF.

The chain has TRBV27 and TRBJ2-6; D unclear. This CDR3 spans 17 amino acids. Germline CDR1 reads MNHEY; CDR2 reads SMNVEV (reference sequence). V was cut by 1 base and J by 4 bases, with 14 bases left in between. CDR3 in DNA: TGTGCCAGCAGTTTATATGGGTCAGAAGGGGGGGCCAACGTCCTGACTTTC. Translated: CASSLYGSEGGANVLTF.

V and J are TRBV9 and TRBJ1-2; 7 nucleotides agree with TRBD1. The germline V gene has CDR1 SGDLS and CDR2 YYNGEE. The J segment lost 4 bases and the V segment lost 0 bases, leaving 6 bases of the junction unmatched. The CDR3 consists of 15 residues. This chain's CDR3 is CASSVGNTGVYGYTF. In nucleotides, the CDR3 is TGTGCCAGCAGCGTAGGAAATACAGGGGTCTATGGCTACACCTTC.

The chain has TRBV21-1 and TRBJ2-3; the table's D call, TRBD2, was not checked against the DNA. TRBV21-1 is classified as a pseudogene. The CDR3 has 14 residues. The CDR3 nucleotides are TGTGCCCAATCGGAGGGTCGGTTCACAGATACGCAGTATTTT. This translates into CAQSEGRFTDTQYF.

The CDR3 protein is CASSLAGTTEAFF. The CDR3 DNA follows: TGTGCCAGCAGCTTAGCCGGGACGACGGAAGCTTTCTTT. The chain recombines TRBV11-2 with TRBJ1-1; D may be TRBD1 (5 bases). Deletions cut 1 base from V and 8 bases from J, with 11 bases between. This CDR3 has 13 amino acids. Germline V gene data show CDR1 as SGHAT and CDR2 as FQNNGV.